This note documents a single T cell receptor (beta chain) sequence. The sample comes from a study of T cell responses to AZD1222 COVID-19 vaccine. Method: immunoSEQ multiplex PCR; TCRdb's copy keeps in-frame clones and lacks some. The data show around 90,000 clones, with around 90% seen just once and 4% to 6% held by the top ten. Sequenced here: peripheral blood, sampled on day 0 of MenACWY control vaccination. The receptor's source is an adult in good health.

The CDR3 DNA follows: TGTGCCAGCAGCTCCCCTGACAGTTCCTCCTACGAGCAGTACTTC. Translation gives CASSSPDSSSYEQYF. This chain joins TRBV7-9 and TRBJ2-7; D may be TRBD1 (5 bases). Germline V CDR1 and CDR2: SEHNR, FQNEAQ (reference sequence). CDR3 size: 15 residues. V shed 4 bases and J shed 0 bases, with 13 bases lying between them. The variable domain in full, with the rest retrieved from reference TRBV7-9 and TRBJ2-7, is DTGVSQNPRHKITKRGQNVTFRCDPISEHNRLYWYRQTLGQGPEFLTYFQNEAQLEKSRLLSDRFSAERPKGSFSTLEIQRTEQGDSAMYLCASSSPDSSSYEQYFGPGTRLTVT.